Each of the 7 T cell receptor beta chains below was sequenced from the same sample in a study of shared clonotypes between healthy human individuals. The repertoire was sequenced with immunoSEQ multiplex PCR; TCRdb's copy has only in-frame clones and lacks some. Found here are 850,000 to 1,200,000 clones, 60% to 80% of them singletons; the top ten hold about 1.5%. The specimen sequenced was memory CD4+ T cells sorted from blood. Subset in this sample: CD45RA-negative fraction. The receptors were gathered from a man aged 18 to 35 in good health.

A single count supports this clone. The chain employs TRBV6-5 and TRBJ1-2; D remains ambiguous. The V gene's germline CDR1 is MNHEY and CDR2 SVGAGI. Trimming cost V 9 bases and J 2 bases, with 13 bases left between them. CDR3 length: 13 residues. For the CDR3, the DNA is TGTGCCAGTAGGACCCCGGGGAACTATGGCTACACCTTC. Protein: CASRTPGNYGYTF.

This clone was found once. This may stem from a read error, because a much larger clone lies one nucleotide away. Distinct nucleotide sequences in the sample also encode this CDR3. The genes are TRBV5-1 and TRBJ2-2; TRBD1 aligns across 7 bases. The germline V gene encodes CDR1 SGHRS and CDR2 YFSETQ. The ends lost 2 bases at V and 0 bases at J; junction bases unmatched: 1. This CDR3 has 15 residues. The DNA of the CDR3 is TGCGCCAGCAGCTTCGGGACAGCGAACACCGGGGAGCTGTTTTTT. This encodes CASSFGTANTGELFF.

This clone was seen ten or more times. The rearrangement uses TRBV9 and TRBJ2-1; 11 nucleotides line up with TRBD2. The CDR3 consists of 17 residues. CDR1 is SGDLS and CDR2 is YYNGEE in the germline V gene. The ends lost 2 bases at V and 1 base at J; junction bases unmatched: 5. In nucleotides, the CDR3 is TGTGCCAGCAGCGTGAGCTTAGCGGGAGGGTCCTACAATGAGCAGTTCTTC. Translated: CASSVSLAGGSYNEQFF.

V gene TRBV19 combines with J gene TRBJ2-2; D call uncertain. Trimming shortened V by 4 bases and J by 3 bases, and 9 bases separated the two germline ends. The V gene's germline CDR1 is LNHDA and CDR2 SQIVND (reference sequence). The length of the CDR3 is 14 residues. The CDR3 DNA sequence: TGTGCCAGTAGTAGGACCTTTGACACCGGGGAGCTGTTTTTT. Protein sequence: CASSRTFDTGELFF.

The V and J genes are TRBV10-3 and TRBJ2-7, with D perhaps given as TRBD1 or TRBD2 (5 bases each). The CDR3 covers 12 residues. V was pared by 11 bases and J by 0 bases, with 11 bases between. The germline gives CDR1 ENHRY, CDR2 SYGVKD. CDR3 sequence (DNA): TGTGCCGCCGACAGCGGCTCCTACGAGCAGTACTTC. This gives the protein CAADSGSYEQYF.

The chain joins TRBV2 to TRBJ2-6, with a tentative D call TRBD2 (6 bases). Germline lookup yields CDR1 SNHLY and CDR2 FYNNEI. V was trimmed by 4 bases and J by 2 bases, leaving 6 bases between them. This CDR3 region has 14 residues. The CDR3 reads CASSGGAGANVLTF. DNA of the CDR3: TGTGCCAGCAGTGGGGGGGCTGGGGCCAACGTCCTGACTTTC.

The chain couples TRBV2 to TRBJ2-1; 9 bases agree with TRBD2. This CDR3 has 15 amino acids. With 3 bases clipped from V and 4 bases from J, the junction kept 4 bases outside the gene matches. From germline, CDR1 is SNHLY and CDR2 FYNNEI. CDR3 loop: CASSDSLAGYNEQFF. The CDR3 DNA reads TGTGCCAGCAGTGATTCACTAGCGGGTTACAATGAGCAGTTCTTC.